This T cell receptor beta chain was sequenced during a study of siplizumab effects on memory and regulatory T cells. Study-level findings and limits: The authors could not assign a naive or memory phenotype to roughly 80-95% of proliferating CD4+ or CD8+ clones. Proliferating Tregs in siplizumab cultures were never verified as suppressive. Alloreactive sequences from unstimulated CD4+ memory cells fell significantly with siplizumab. Naive T cell populations appeared to exhibit greater diversity than memory cells and appeared to be major alloresponse contributors.

The protocol was immunoSEQ multiplex PCR, while the TCRdb copy is restricted to in-frame clones and leaves out a portion. Here the sample spans about 100,000 clones, 92% being singletons. Of note for this clone: The antigen is unknown.

The CDR3 length is 14 residues. Looked up from germline, CDR1 is MDHEN and CDR2 is SYDVKM. Deletions cut 7 bases from V and 1 base from J, with 10 bases between. The receptor was isolated from a human donor in good health. The specimen sequenced was Tregs sorted from blood. This chain connects TRBV28 to TRBJ2-2; a possible D gene is TRBD1 (5 bases). CDR3 DNA: TGTGCCAGCATGCTACAGGTGAACACCGGGGAGCTGTTTTTT. This codes for CASMLQVNTGELFF.